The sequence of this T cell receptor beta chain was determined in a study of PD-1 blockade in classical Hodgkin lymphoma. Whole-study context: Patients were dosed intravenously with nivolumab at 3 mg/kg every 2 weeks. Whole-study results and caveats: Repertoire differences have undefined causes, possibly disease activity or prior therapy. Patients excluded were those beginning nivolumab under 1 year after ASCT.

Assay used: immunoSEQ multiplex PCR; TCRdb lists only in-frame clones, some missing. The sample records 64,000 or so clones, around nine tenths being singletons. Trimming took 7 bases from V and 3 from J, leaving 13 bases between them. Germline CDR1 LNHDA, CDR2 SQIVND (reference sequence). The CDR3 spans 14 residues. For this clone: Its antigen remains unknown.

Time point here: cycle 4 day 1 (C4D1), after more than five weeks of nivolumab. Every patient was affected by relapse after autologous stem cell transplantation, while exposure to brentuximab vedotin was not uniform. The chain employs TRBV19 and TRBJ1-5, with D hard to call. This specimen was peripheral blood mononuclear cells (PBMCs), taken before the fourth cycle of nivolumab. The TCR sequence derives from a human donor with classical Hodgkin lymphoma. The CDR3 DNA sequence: TGTGCCAGTAAGACTACGAGAGACAATCAGCCCCAGCATTTT. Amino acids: CASKTTRDNQPQHF.